This is a list of T cell receptor beta chains from one sample in a study of CXCR3-negative and CXCR3-positive naive CD8 T cells. TCRdb re-analyzed the 5' RACE reads; it lists each CDR3 protein once, without DNA. Its table lists 6,500 to 10,000 distinct CDR3 sequences. The sample taken for sequencing was naive CXCR3+ CD8+ T cells from blood. The receptors derive from a human donor in good health. Some clones in this sample may be carry-over from other donors' samples. The CDR3 runs from the conserved cysteine through the conserved F or W. Clone size is not always given. Where it is, it says once, few, many or a class for expanded clones.

V gene	J gene	clone size	CDR3 protein
TRBV29-1	TRBJ1-1	-	CSVEENTEAFF
TRBV28	TRBJ2-7	medium-sized	CASSPPDDIYEQYF
TRBV29-1	TRBJ2-7	-	CSVRTLGQVYYEQYF
TRBV20-1	TRBJ2-1	-	CSASDVSSYNEQFF
TRBV29-1	TRBJ2-1	-	CSVVARANEQFF
TRBV13	TRBJ2-3	-	CASSLATGERETDADTQYF
TRBV27	TRBJ2-5	-	CASSSRVGRVRETQYF
TRBV7-9	TRBJ2-5	-	CASSRPGLPEETQYF
TRBV9	TRBJ1-2	-	CASSAQGRETSYGYTF
TRBV5-1	TRBJ2-6	-	CARSPEGTLISGANVLTF
TRBV29-1	TRBJ2-7	-	CSVPRGGQGAGSYEQYF
TRBV29-1	TRBJ2-1	medium-sized	CSGKGTSSYNEQFF
TRBV29-1	TRBJ2-7	medium-sized	CSVGADSSYEQYF
TRBV20-1	TRBJ1-4	-	CSARNTGAANEKLFF
TRBV9	TRBJ2-5	-	CASSVGALQETQYF
TRBV28	TRBJ2-7	-	CASRTVGESSYEQYF
TRBV4-2	TRBJ2-4	medium-sized	CASSQDLGGNIQYF
TRBV6-5	TRBJ2-5	-	CASSNIAGRQETQYF
TRBV3-1	TRBJ2-5	-	CASSLTGTVQETQYF
TRBV7-2	TRBJ2-3	-	CASSLGGGLTDTQYF
TRBV5-1	TRBJ2-2	-	CASSSSDRRNTGELFF
TRBV12-3/TRBV12-4	TRBJ2-1	medium-sized	CVVRDRGEQFF
TRBV27	TRBJ2-1	-	CASSLEGTSGSYNEQFF
TRBV29-1	TRBJ2-2	medium-sized	CSAATGYGELFF
TRBV12-3/TRBV12-4	TRBJ2-1	medium-sized	CASSSGLYNEQFF
TRBV25-1	TRBJ1-1	-	CASTLGGDTEAFF
TRBV7-2	TRBJ2-1	-	CASSDSGSPYNEQFF
TRBV29-1	TRBJ1-2	-	CSVDLEGTGYDYGYTF
TRBV12-3/TRBV12-4	TRBJ1-1	medium-sized	CASSFWAPGGRGREAEAFF
TRBV19	TRBJ1-5	-	CASSIIGLSNQPQHF
TRBV29-1	TRBJ2-2	-	CSVEDWNSGDTGELFF
TRBV7-7	TRBJ2-1	-	CASSLDSYNEQFF